The rows below give T cell receptor beta chains drawn from one sample of a study of blood T cell repertoires in COVID-19. This table comes from immunoSEQ multiplex PCR, and its TCRdb copy is limited to in-frame clones, with some not included. The sample consists of about 260,000 clones, approximately 87% of them appearing once. What was sequenced was peripheral blood. The receptors were gathered from a man in his sixties who had recovered from COVID-19. Each CDR3 is given with its conserved first and last residue. A D gene is named only where the DNA matches it firmly. Clone size appears in some rows only: once, few, many, or a class for an expanded clone.

V: TRBV7-9
J: TRBJ2-4
D: TRBD2
size: -
DNA: TGTGCCAGCAGCTTAGGGGGACTAGCGGGACTCAAAAACATTCAGTACTTC
CDR3: CASSLGGLAGLKNIQYF

V: TRBV29-1
J: TRBJ2-2
D: -
size: once
DNA: TGCAGCGTTGGTTGGAGGGAAGACACCGGGGAGCTGTTTTTT
CDR3: CSVGWREDTGELFF

V: TRBV9
J: TRBJ2-3
D: -
size: -
DNA: TGTGCCAGCAGCGTACGACTAACAGATACGCAGTATTTT
CDR3: CASSVRLTDTQYF

V: TRBV14
J: TRBJ2-3
D: -
size: -
DNA: TGTGCCAGCAGCCCGATGGAGGGCCGCACAGATACGCAGTATTTT
CDR3: CASSPMEGRTDTQYF

V: TRBV4-1
J: TRBJ2-5
D: TRBD1
size: once
DNA: TGCGCCAGCAGCCAACGACAGGGACAAGAGACCCAGTACTTC
CDR3: CASSQRQGQETQYF

V: TRBV19
J: TRBJ2-7
D: -
size: many
DNA: TGTGCCAGTAGTACTAAAGGGGTTAAATCCTACGAGCAGTACTTC
CDR3: CASSTKGVKSYEQYF

V: TRBV7-9
J: TRBJ1-1
D: -
size: -
DNA: TGTGCCAGCAGCTACAGGGAACGGGATGAAGCTTTCTTT
CDR3: CASSYRERDEAFF

V: TRBV4-1
J: TRBJ2-7
D: -
size: -
DNA: TGCGCCAGCAGCCAAGAGTCTAACCCCCTCCTCGGCGAGCAGTACTTC
CDR3: CASSQESNPLLGEQYF

V: TRBV6-6
J: TRBJ2-1
D: -
size: -
DNA: TGTGCCAGCAGTTATGGGCTCACCTACAATGAGCAGTTCTTC
CDR3: CASSYGLTYNEQFF

V: TRBV14
J: TRBJ2-6
D: -
size: once
DNA: TGTGCCAGCAGCCACCTTGGGGCCAACGTCCTGACTTTC
CDR3: CASSHLGANVLTF

V: TRBV15
J: TRBJ1-1
D: -
size: once
DNA: TGTGCCACCAGCAGAGATCTGACAGGAGGAACCCTGAACACTGAAGCTTTCTTT
CDR3: CATSRDLTGGTLNTEAFF

V: TRBV6-5
J: TRBJ2-3
D: TRBD1
size: -
DNA: TGTGCCACAGGTCCGGGACAGGGTCTTATTACGCAGTATTTT
CDR3: CATGPGQGLITQYF

V: TRBV7-3
J: TRBJ2-2
D: -
size: once
DNA: TGTGCCAGCAGCTTAACCCACGCGGGGACCGGGGAGCTGTTTTTT
CDR3: CASSLTHAGTGELFF

V: TRBV19
J: TRBJ2-2
D: TRBD1
size: -
DNA: TGTGCCAGCAACAGGGGTGGAGACACCGGGGAGCTGTTTTTT
CDR3: CASNRGGDTGELFF

V: TRBV10-3
J: TRBJ1-5
D: -
size: -
DNA: TGTGCCATCAGCACAGATAGCAATCAGCCCCAGCATTTT
CDR3: CAISTDSNQPQHF

V: TRBV19
J: TRBJ1-1
D: TRBD1
size: -
DNA: TGTGCCAGTATTCCCGGACAGGGGGTGAGCACTGAAGCTTTCTTT
CDR3: CASIPGQGVSTEAFF

V: TRBV18
J: TRBJ2-3
D: TRBD1
size: -
DNA: TGTGCCAGCTCGATAGGGGGCGCAGATACGCAGTATTTT
CDR3: CASSIGGADTQYF

V: TRBV30
J: TRBJ2-7
D: -
size: -
DNA: TGTGCCTGGAGTGTACTTAGCAGGACTGAGGAGCAGTACTTC
CDR3: CAWSVLSRTEEQYF

V: TRBV24-1
J: TRBJ1-1
D: TRBD1
size: many
DNA: TGTGCCACCGCCGCCGGGACAGGGTCGAACACTGAAGCTTTCTTT
CDR3: CATAAGTGSNTEAFF

V: TRBV24-1
J: TRBJ2-3
D: TRBD1
size: -
DNA: TGTGCCACCAGTGATTTAAAAGTAGGCAGGGGGAGCACAGATACGCAGTATTTT
CDR3: CATSDLKVGRGSTDTQYF

V: TRBV2
J: TRBJ1-1
D: TRBD1
size: -
DNA: TGTGCCAGCAGTGATGGGAAACGACAGGGGCCTGAAGCTTTCTTT
CDR3: CASSDGKRQGPEAFF

V: TRBV7-9
J: TRBJ1-6
D: TRBD1
size: -
DNA: TGTGCCAGCAGTTCACAGGGGAGTGATTCACCCCTCCACTTT
CDR3: CASSSQGSDSPLHF

V: TRBV4-1
J: TRBJ2-1
D: -
size: -
DNA: TGCGCCAGCAGCCAAGATCCGTTCGGGGCGGGGCTAAACATTGGTGAGCAGTTCTTC
CDR3: CASSQDPFGAGLNIGEQFF

V: TRBV5-1
J: TRBJ2-5
D: -
size: once
DNA: TGCGCCAGCAGCTTGGCCGGGGTGCAGCAAGAGACCCAGTACTTC
CDR3: CASSLAGVQQETQYF

V: TRBV6-5
J: TRBJ1-4
D: -
size: -
DNA: TGTGCCAGCAGTTACTCTCGGGTAGAGGATGAAAAACTGTTTTTT
CDR3: CASSYSRVEDEKLFF

V: TRBV11-2
J: TRBJ2-1
D: -
size: -
DNA: TGTGCCAGCAGAAATCCCGGGAGACCCCACAATGAGCAGTTCTTC
CDR3: CASRNPGRPHNEQFF

V: TRBV7-9
J: TRBJ1-2
D: TRBD1
size: -
DNA: TGTGCCAGCAGCTTGGGGGGACAGGGAGGGCCCAGCTACACCTTC
CDR3: CASSLGGQGGPSYTF

V: TRBV30
J: TRBJ2-7
D: -
size: -
DNA: TGTGCCTGGGGCCGGAGGGCACCCTACGAGCAGTACTTC
CDR3: CAWGRRAPYEQYF

V: TRBV29-1
J: TRBJ1-1
D: TRBD1
size: once
DNA: TGCAGCGTTAGGGACAGGGTTATCACTGAAGCTTTCTTT
CDR3: CSVRDRVITEAFF

V: TRBV6-5
J: TRBJ1-1
D: TRBD1
size: -
DNA: TGTGCCAGCAGGGACAGGCGAGAGGCTGAAGCTTTCTTT
CDR3: CASRDRREAEAFF

V: TRBV3-1/TRBV3-2
J: TRBJ1-3
D: -
size: -
DNA: TGTGCCAGCAGCCAAGTACCAGGGGGAAACACCATATATTTT
CDR3: CASSQVPGGNTIYF

V: TRBV6-5
J: TRBJ1-5
D: -
size: -
DNA: TGTGCCACCCGGACCCACAGTAGCGGGCAGCCCCAGCATTTT
CDR3: CATRTHSSGQPQHF

V: TRBV30
J: TRBJ1-4
D: -
size: once
DNA: TGTGCCTGGAGCCGCCCCTACGAAAAACTGTTTTTT
CDR3: CAWSRPYEKLFF

V: TRBV10-1
J: TRBJ2-7
D: -
size: few
DNA: TGCGCCAGCAGTGAGTCGAGACACCACGAGCAGTACTTC
CDR3: CASSESRHHEQYF

V: TRBV6-5
J: TRBJ1-1
D: -
size: -
DNA: TGTGCCAGCAGTATCCCGACAGGTGAAGCTTTCTTT
CDR3: CASSIPTGEAFF

V: TRBV6-5
J: TRBJ2-3
D: -
size: -
DNA: TGTGCCAGCAGGGACTGGCCTTTGCAGTATTTT
CDR3: CASRDWPLQYF

V: TRBV11-2
J: TRBJ2-1
D: TRBD1
size: -
DNA: TGTGCCAGCAGCTTAGCCGACAGGGGGGCAGCCAATGAGCAGTTCTTC
CDR3: CASSLADRGAANEQFF

V: TRBV5-6
J: TRBJ2-3
D: -
size: -
DNA: TGTGCCAGCACCCCTGGGGGGTTAGATACGCAGTATTTT
CDR3: CASTPGGLDTQYF

V: TRBV5-4
J: TRBJ2-7
D: -
size: few
DNA: TGTGCCAGCAGCTGGACGGGGGAGGACGAGCAGTACTTC
CDR3: CASSWTGEDEQYF

V: TRBV5-1
J: TRBJ2-1
D: TRBD1
size: once
DNA: TGCGCCAGCAGCTTGGTGGGACAGGGCTTTAATGAGCAGTTCTTC
CDR3: CASSLVGQGFNEQFF

V: TRBV2
J: TRBJ1-1
D: -
size: once
DNA: TGTGCCAGCAGTTGGGACAACAGCGTTGAAGCTTTCTTT
CDR3: CASSWDNSVEAFF

V: TRBV27
J: TRBJ1-2
D: -
size: -
DNA: TGTGCCAGCAGCCACAAGATTAACTATGGCTACACCTTC
CDR3: CASSHKINYGYTF

V: TRBV4-1
J: TRBJ1-1
D: -
size: -
DNA: TGCGCCAGCAGCCAAGACAGGGTAGGCTGGACTGAAGCTTTCTTT
CDR3: CASSQDRVGWTEAFF

V: TRBV30
J: TRBJ2-7
D: -
size: -
DNA: TGTGCCTGGGGGGTTGGCGGGGTCACTCTCAAGGCCTACGAGCAGTACTTC
CDR3: CAWGVGGVTLKAYEQYF

V: TRBV2
J: TRBJ1-2
D: TRBD1
size: -
DNA: TGTGCCAGCAGTGATCTACAGGGGGTGCTTGGCTACACCTTC
CDR3: CASSDLQGVLGYTF

V: TRBV19
J: TRBJ1-5
D: -
size: -
DNA: TGTGCCAGTACGAAGATTAAAGGGGGGGGTCAGCCCCAGCATTTT
CDR3: CASTKIKGGGQPQHF

V: TRBV11-2
J: TRBJ2-3
D: -
size: few
DNA: TGTGCCAGCAGCCCCCTAGATACGCAGTATTTT
CDR3: CASSPLDTQYF